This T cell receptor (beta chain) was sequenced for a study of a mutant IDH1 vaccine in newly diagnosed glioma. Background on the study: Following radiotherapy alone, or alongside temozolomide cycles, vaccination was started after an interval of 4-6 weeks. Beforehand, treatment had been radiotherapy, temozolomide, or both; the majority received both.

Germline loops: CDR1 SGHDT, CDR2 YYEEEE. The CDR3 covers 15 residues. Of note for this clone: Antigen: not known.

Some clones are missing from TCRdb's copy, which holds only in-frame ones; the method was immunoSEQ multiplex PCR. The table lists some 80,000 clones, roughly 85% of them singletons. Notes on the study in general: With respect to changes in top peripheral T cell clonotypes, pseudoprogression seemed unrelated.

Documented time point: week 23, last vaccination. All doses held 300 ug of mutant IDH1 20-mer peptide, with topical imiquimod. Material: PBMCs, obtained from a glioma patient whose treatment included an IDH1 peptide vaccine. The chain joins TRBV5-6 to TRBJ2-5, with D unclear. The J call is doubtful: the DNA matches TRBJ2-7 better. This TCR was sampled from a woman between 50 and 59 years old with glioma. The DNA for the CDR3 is TGTGCCAGCAGCCCCCCGTTAGGGCCCACCTACGAGCAGTACTTC. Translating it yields CASSPPLGPTYEQYF.